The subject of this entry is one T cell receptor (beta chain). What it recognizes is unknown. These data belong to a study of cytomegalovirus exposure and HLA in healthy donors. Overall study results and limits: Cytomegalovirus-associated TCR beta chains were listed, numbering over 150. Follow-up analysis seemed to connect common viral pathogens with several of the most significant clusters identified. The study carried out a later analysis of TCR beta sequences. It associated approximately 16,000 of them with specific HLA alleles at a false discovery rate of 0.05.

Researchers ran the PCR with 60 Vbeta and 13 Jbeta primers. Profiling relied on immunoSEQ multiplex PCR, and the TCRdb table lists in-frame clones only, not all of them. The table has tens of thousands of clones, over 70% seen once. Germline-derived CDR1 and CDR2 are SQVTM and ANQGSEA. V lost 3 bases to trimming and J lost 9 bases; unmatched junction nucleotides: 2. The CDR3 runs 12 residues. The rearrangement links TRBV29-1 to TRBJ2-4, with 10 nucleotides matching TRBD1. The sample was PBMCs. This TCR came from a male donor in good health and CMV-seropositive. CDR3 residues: CSVDGQGGIQYF. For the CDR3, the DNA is TGCAGCGTTGACGGACAGGGGGGCATTCAGTACTTC.